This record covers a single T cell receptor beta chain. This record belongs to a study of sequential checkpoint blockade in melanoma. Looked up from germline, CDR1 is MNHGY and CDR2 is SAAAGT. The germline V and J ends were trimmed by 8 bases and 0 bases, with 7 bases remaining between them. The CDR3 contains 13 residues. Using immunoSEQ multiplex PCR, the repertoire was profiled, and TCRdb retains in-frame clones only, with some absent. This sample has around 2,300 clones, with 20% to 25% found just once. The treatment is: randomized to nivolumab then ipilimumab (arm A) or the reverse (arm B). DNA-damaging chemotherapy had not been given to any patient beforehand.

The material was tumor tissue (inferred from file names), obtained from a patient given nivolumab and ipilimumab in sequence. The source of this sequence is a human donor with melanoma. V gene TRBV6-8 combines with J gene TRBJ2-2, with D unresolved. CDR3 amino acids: CASSSSNTGELFF. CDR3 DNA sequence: TGTGCCAGCTCCAGTTCGAACACCGGGGAGCTGTTTTTT.